These 21 T cell receptor beta chains were sequenced from one sample in a study of T cells in Graves' hyperthyroidism and ophthalmopathy. The TCR beta CDR3 regions underwent amplification using RNA transcripts as the source. The primer set for the first-round RT-PCR of the TCR CDR3 was HTBI. TCRdb used MiXCR to reprocess the multiplex PCR reads, holding one entry per CDR3 protein. The data show 500,000 to 600,000 distinct CDR3 sequences, about 45% seen once. The sequenced sample was peripheral blood or thyroid tissue (not recorded which). These TCRs come from an adult woman with Graves' disease, either hyperthyroidism or ophthalmopathy (not recorded which).

The genes are TRBV29-1 and TRBJ1-1; D gene uncertain. Germline CDR1 reads SQVTM; CDR2 reads ANQGSEA. The CDR3 is 15 amino acids. Trimming left V 2 bases short and J 0 bases short, with 13 bases between. CDR3 loop: CSVELTGSMNTEAFF. In nucleotides, the CDR3 is TGCAGCGTTGAACTAACCGGGTCCATGAACACTGAAGCTTTCTTT.

This clonotype has ten or more counts. The chain carries TRBV20-1 and TRBJ1-1; 7 bases fit TRBD1. The germline V gene has CDR1 DFQATT and CDR2 SNEGSKA (reference sequence). The CDR3 has 12 amino acids. V lost 6 bases, J lost 4 bases, and 5 bases stayed unmatched. The CDR3 here is CSAGGLSTEAFF. Written as DNA, the CDR3 is TGCAGTGCAGGGGGCCTTAGCACTGAAGCTTTCTTT.

This clonotype was counted at least ten times. The V gene is TRBV12-3 or TRBV12-4, the J gene TRBJ2-6, with D perhaps TRBD1 (6 bases). CDR3 length: 14 residues. V lost 8 bases to trimming and J lost 4 bases, with 12 bases between them. CDR3 sequence reads: CASYRVDGANVLTF. In nucleotides, the CDR3 is TGTGCCAGCTACAGGGTAGACGGGGCCAACGTCCTGACTTTC.

The V gene is TRBV10-3, the J gene TRBJ2-5; D possibly corresponds to TRBD2 (5 bases). Germline values: CDR1 ENHRY, CDR2 SYGVKD. V lost 11 bases, J lost 5 bases, and 18 bases lay in between. The CDR3 sequence is 13 residues long. CDR3 nucleotides: TGTGCCGGCACCAGGACTCGAAGGGAGACCCAGTACTTC. Translating it yields CAGTRTRRETQYF.

The V gene is TRBV20-1, the J gene TRBJ2-7; TRBD2 matches at 9 bases. Germline V gene lookup returns CDR1 DFQATT and CDR2 SNEGSKA (reference sequence). Trimming took 0 bases from V and 7 from J; bases not matched to a gene: 10. This CDR3 contains 15 residues. CDR3 region: CSARDLGGRAQEQYF. In DNA form, the CDR3 reads TGCAGTGCTAGAGACCTTGGCGGGAGGGCACAGGAGCAGTACTTC.

The rearrangement uses TRBV15 and TRBJ2-7, with 12 nucleotides matching TRBD2. Looked up from germline, CDR1 is LNHNV and CDR2 is YYDKDF (reference sequence). Losses at the gene ends were 3 bases for V and 2 bases for J; bases not matched to a gene: 5. This CDR3 is 16 amino acids long. CDR3 sequence reads: CATSRDPSGGAYEQYF. The DNA of the CDR3 is TGTGCCACCAGCAGGGACCCTAGCGGGGGGGCCTACGAGCAGTACTTC.

The chain carries TRBV20-1 and TRBJ2-5; TRBD2 agrees at 8 bases. The CDR3 contains 15 residues. Germline CDR1 is DFQATT and CDR2 is SNEGSKA (reference sequence). V gave up 4 bases and J gave up 5 bases; unmatched junction bases: 12. Here the CDR3 reads CSAIQEAGEAETQYF. CDR3 sequence (DNA): TGCAGTGCTATCCAGGAAGCGGGAGAAGCGGAGACCCAGTACTTC.

This clonotype was observed many times. V and J are TRBV4-1 and TRBJ1-5; D unclear. V lost 3 bases and J 3 bases, leaving 3 bases between the germline ends. CDR3 length: 12 amino acids. Germline CDR1 MGHRA, CDR2 YSYEKL. The CDR3 reads CASSHINQPQHF. The CDR3 bases are TGCGCCAGCAGCCATATCAATCAGCCCCAGCATTTT.

Details on this clonotype: A much larger clone differs from this one at a single base, so this may be a read error. The chain's CDR3 is CARSFEAFF. DNA of the CDR3: TGTGCCCGCAGTTTTGAAGCTTTCTTT. The chain uses TRBV28 and TRBJ1-1; D gene ambiguous. The CDR3 runs 9 residues. CDR1 MDHEN and CDR2 SYDVKM come from the germline V gene.

The chain couples TRBV29-1 to TRBJ1-1; D not certain. V was pared by 4 bases and J by 5 bases, with 11 bases between. CDR3 length: 12 amino acids. The germline V gene has CDR1 SQVTM and CDR2 ANQGSEA. The CDR3 DNA sequence: TGCAGCGTTGGAGCGGGTAAAACTGAAGCTTTCTTT. Translating it yields CSVGAGKTEAFF. Combining the CDR3 with reference TRBV29-1 and TRBJ1-1 gives the whole variable domain SAVISQKPSRDICQRGTSLTIQCQVDSQVTMMFWYRQQPGQSLTLIATANQGSEATYESGFVIDKFPISRPNLTFSTLTVSNMSPEDSSIYLCSVGAGKTEAFFGQGTRLTVV.

The chain links TRBV7-3 to TRBJ1-1; no clear D. V shed 0 bases and J shed 3 bases, with 11 bases lying between them. Germline CDR1 SGHTA, CDR2 FQGTGA. The CDR3 spans 15 residues. In DNA, the CDR3 is TGTGCCAGCAGCTTAACGCCGGACGCGGACACTGAAGCTTTCTTT. It translates to CASSLTPDADTEAFF.

J is TRBJ1-1 and V is TRBV11-1, with a weak D call TRBD1 (6 bases). The germline CDR1 and CDR2 sequences are SGHAT and FQDESV (reference sequence). The CDR3 spans 16 residues. V lost 5 bases to trimming and J lost 1 base, with 17 bases between them. The CDR3 region is CASSPQGTLANTEAFF. The CDR3 DNA reads as TGTGCCAGCAGCCCCCAGGGGACCTTGGCGAACACTGAAGCTTTCTTT. Complete variable domain (other parts from reference TRBV11-1 and TRBJ1-1): EAEVAQSPRYKITEKSQAVAFWCDPISGHATLYWYRQILGQGPELLVQFQDESVVDDSQLPKDRFSAERLKGVDSTLKIQPAELGDSAMYLCASSPQGTLANTEAFFGQGTRLTVV.

This clonotype was detected only once. The chain carries TRBV7-9 and TRBJ2-7, with 8 nucleotides matching TRBD1. The CDR3 consists of 14 residues. Germline CDR1 is SEHNR and CDR2 is FQNEAQ (reference sequence). After removal of 6 bases from V and 4 bases from J, the junction contained 8 bases not matched to a gene. CDR3 in DNA: TGTGCCAGCAGGATCGGACAGGGTTTTTACGAGCAGTACTTC. Translation gives CASRIGQGFYEQYF.

The chain is built from TRBV10-3 and TRBJ2-7; D is perhaps TRBD2 (6 bases). Trimming shortened V by 4 bases and J by 7 bases, and 14 bases separated the two germline ends. Germline-derived CDR1 and CDR2 are ENHRY and SYGVKD. This CDR3 has 13 residues. In DNA form, the CDR3 reads TGTGCCATCAGTGGAGGACGGGACTGGGAGCAGTACTTC. Amino acids: CAISGGRDWEQYF.

This clonotype was found many times. V and J are TRBV7-2 and TRBJ2-1; 10 bases match TRBD2. V lost 5 bases to trimming and J lost 0 bases; unmatched junction nucleotides: 4. Germline CDR1 SGHTA, CDR2 FQGNSA. CDR3 length: 16 residues. The CDR3 nucleotides are TGTGCCAGCAGCCATTCTAGCGGGAGCTCCTACAATGAGCAGTTCTTC. Translation gives CASSHSSGSSYNEQFF.

This sequence joins TRBV20-1 and TRBJ2-6, with D tentatively TRBD2 (6 bases). The germline V gene encodes CDR1 DFQATT and CDR2 SNEGSKA (reference sequence). V was pared by 3 bases and J by 1 base, with 7 bases between. CDR3 length: 14 amino acids. CDR3 sequence (DNA): TGCAGTGCTAGGGAGGGATCTGGGGCCAACGTCCTGACTTTC. The encoded protein is CSAREGSGANVLTF.

This clonotype was found many times. This sequence joins TRBV15 and TRBJ1-2; weak D call: TRBD1 (6 bases). The CDR3 length is 16 residues. With 6 bases removed from V and 7 bases from J, the gap between germline ends came to 24 bases. Germline values: CDR1 LNHNV, CDR2 YYDKDF (reference sequence). The CDR3 protein is CATRSGAGVGGGGYTF. Here the CDR3 DNA reads TGTGCCACCAGGTCGGGGGCTGGCGTGGGCGGCGGTGGCTACACCTTC.

This clonotype has a handful of counts. The genes are TRBV15 and TRBJ1-2, with unresolved D. The germline CDR1 and CDR2 sequences are LNHNV and YYDKDF (reference sequence). Deletions cut 8 bases from V and 1 base from J, with 11 bases between. The CDR3 runs to 13 residues. CDR3 coding DNA: TGTGCCACCTCGGGCAGGATTAACTATGGCTACACCTTC. Amino acids: CATSGRINYGYTF.

CDR3 region: CASSEARTGGNYGYTF. The CDR3, as DNA: TGTGCCAGCAGTGAAGCACGGACAGGAGGAAACTATGGCTACACCTTC. The chain couples TRBV2 to TRBJ1-2; TRBD1 matches 7 bases. Germline CDR1 reads SNHLY; CDR2 reads FYNNEI. V lost 0 bases and J lost 2; bases outside the gene matches: 6. This CDR3 is built from 16 residues.

The rearrangement links TRBV2 to TRBJ2-7, with 11 bases that match TRBD1. The CDR3 runs 14 residues. The germline gives CDR1 SNHLY, CDR2 FYNNEI. V shed 6 bases and J 7 bases; nucleotides not matched to a gene: 8. CDR3 sequence: CASRVGQGAREQYF. CDR3 coding DNA: TGTGCCAGCAGAGTAGGACAGGGGGCTCGTGAGCAGTACTTC.

This chain links TRBV7-9 with TRBJ1-3; tentatively, D is TRBD1 (5 bases). The CDR3 covers 14 residues. V dropped 5 bases and J dropped 4 bases, with 12 bases sitting between them. CDR1 and CDR2 from the germline V gene are SEHNR and FQNEAQ (reference sequence). CDR3 nucleotides: TGTGCCAGCAGCCCCTCAGGGCCCGGAAACACCATATATTTT. Its protein is CASSPSGPGNTIYF.